This is a list of T cell receptor beta chains from one sample in a study of regulatory T cells. This table comes from immunoSEQ multiplex PCR, and its TCRdb copy is limited to in-frame clones, with some not included. The data show 20,000 to 25,000 clones, with approximately 93% seen just once and around 3.3% held by the top ten. Specimen: CD8+ T cells sorted from blood. These receptors originate from a child aged 2-15 years with CD3G deficiency. Each CDR3 is given with its conserved first and last residue. D genes are given only for firm matches. Clone size is shown for a subset of rows, as once, few, many or a class of expanded clone.

once,TRBV7-8,TRBJ2-2,.,TGTGCCAGCAGAGAGGCGTTAACCGGGGAGCTGTTTTTT,CASREALTGELFF
.,TRBV28,TRBJ2-5,TRBD2,TGTGCCAGCAGTCTAGCGGGAGAGGGAGAGACCCAGTACTTC,CASSLAGEGETQYF
.,TRBV5-1,TRBJ2-3,TRBD1,TGCGCCAGCAGCTTGGGTCAGGGGGTAATGGATACGCAGTATTTT,CASSLGQGVMDTQYF
.,TRBV7-9,TRBJ2-7,.,TGTGCCAGCAGCCCGGACAGCTCCTACGAGCAGTACTTC,CASSPDSSYEQYF
.,TRBV19,TRBJ2-7,.,TGTGCCAGTAGTATAGGGCCCAACTACGAGCAGTACTTC,CASSIGPNYEQYF
.,TRBV5-1,TRBJ2-7,.,TGCGCCAGCAGCTTCGGGGGCCCTTCCTACGAGCAGTACTTC,CASSFGGPSYEQYF
once,TRBV11-3,TRBJ2-5,.,TGTGCCAGCAGCCCGTCAAGTGAAGAGACCCAGTACTTC,CASSPSSEETQYF
.,TRBV28,TRBJ2-1,TRBD2,TGTGCCAGCAGTTCCTCGGTTAGCGGGAGCGCCAACAGCTCCTACAATGAGCAGTTCTTC,CASSSSVSGSANSSYNEQFF
.,TRBV10-3,TRBJ2-1,TRBD1,TGTGCCATCAGCACAGGGGCCTACAATGAGCAGTTCTTC,CAISTGAYNEQFF
few,TRBV27,TRBJ2-7,TRBD2,TGTGCCAGCAGTTCCTCACCGGGACTAGCTGGCGAGCAGTACTTC,CASSSSPGLAGEQYF
.,TRBV9,TRBJ2-2,.,TGTGCCAGCAGCGTAGGGTGGACCGGGGAGCTGTTTTTT,CASSVGWTGELFF
.,TRBV7-8,TRBJ2-3,.,TGTGCCAGCGGTAAAAGCGGGAGCACAGATACGCAGTATTTT,CASGKSGSTDTQYF
.,TRBV5-1,TRBJ2-7,TRBD2,TGCGCCAGCAGCCTCTCCCCGGGACTACCATACGAGCAGTACTTC,CASSLSPGLPYEQYF
.,TRBV7-6,TRBJ2-1,.,TGTGCCAGCAGCTTAGGGCCAGACTCCTACAATGAGCAGTTCTTC,CASSLGPDSYNEQFF
.,TRBV7-3,TRBJ2-1,.,TGTGCCAGCAGCCCGTCCCCGAGGGGGGAGCAGTTCTTC,CASSPSPRGEQFF
.,TRBV28,TRBJ2-7,.,TGTGCCAGCAGTTCCGGGTCCGAGGAGCAGTACTTC,CASSSGSEEQYF
.,TRBV27,TRBJ2-3,.,TGTGCCAGCAGTTTATCCGGATTATTTACAGATACGCAGTATTTT,CASSLSGLFTDTQYF
few,TRBV28,TRBJ2-7,.,TGTGCCAGCAGTTTACGGGGGCCGTACGAGCAGTACTTC,CASSLRGPYEQYF
.,TRBV6-1,TRBJ1-2,.,TGTGCCAGCAGTGAGTGGGATGGTACAACCTCCTTT,CASSEWDGTTSF
once,TRBV28,TRBJ1-1,.,TGTGCCAGCAGTCCAGCGAGAGGGAACACTGAAGCTTTCTTT,CASSPARGNTEAFF
.,TRBV28,TRBJ2-3,.,TGTGCCAGCAGTCCAGGGCGGGTAGTAGGCACAGATACGCAGTATTTT,CASSPGRVVGTDTQYF
.,TRBV27,TRBJ2-7,.,TGTGCCAGCAGCCCCGACGGCTACGAGCAGTACTTC,CASSPDGYEQYF
.,TRBV28,TRBJ1-5,.,TGTGCCAGCAGTTTAAGTGAGGACAGCTCGAGTCAGCCCCAGCATTTT,CASSLSEDSSSQPQHF
.,TRBV13,TRBJ2-5,.,TGTGCCAGCAGCTTGCGCCTAGACGGGACCCAGTACTTC,CASSLRLDGTQYF
.,TRBV19,TRBJ2-7,.,TGTGCCAGTAGTCGGACACCCGGGTACGAGCAGTACTTC,CASSRTPGYEQYF
.,TRBV19,TRBJ2-2,.,TGTGCCAGTGCATCCGGTGCCGGGGAGCTGTTTTTT,CASASGAGELFF
once,TRBV6-1,TRBJ2-7,.,TGTGCCAGCAGTGAAGTGGACACCTACGAGCAGTACTTC,CASSEVDTYEQYF
.,TRBV6-1,TRBJ2-7,.,TGTGCCAGCAGTGAAACCGGGACGGCATCCTACGAGCAGTACTTC,CASSETGTASYEQYF